The text below deals with one T cell receptor (beta chain). Its antigen is unidentified. These data are taken from a study of CD8 T cells in ankylosing spondylitis. Study-wide points: Within matched ankylosing spondylitis synovial fluid, disease-linked clones were reportedly significantly enriched.

Each CDR3 protein is one row after TCRdb ran MiXCR on the 5' RACE reads. The sample consists of around 150,000 distinct CDR3 sequences, around 20% of them appearing once. With 5 bases clipped from V and 0 bases from J, the junction kept 4 bases outside the gene matches. This CDR3 contains 15 residues. This receptor was obtained from a male donor with ankylosing spondylitis or in good health (not recorded which). The V gene is TRBV12-3 or TRBV12-4, the J gene TRBJ1-5; TRBD1 matches at 7 bases. The sample was blood, either unsorted or a sorted T cell fraction (not recorded which). The CDR3 spells CASSRQGNSNQPQHF. In nucleotides, the CDR3 is TGTGCCAGCAGTCGACAGGGAAATAGCAATCAGCCCCAGCATTTT.